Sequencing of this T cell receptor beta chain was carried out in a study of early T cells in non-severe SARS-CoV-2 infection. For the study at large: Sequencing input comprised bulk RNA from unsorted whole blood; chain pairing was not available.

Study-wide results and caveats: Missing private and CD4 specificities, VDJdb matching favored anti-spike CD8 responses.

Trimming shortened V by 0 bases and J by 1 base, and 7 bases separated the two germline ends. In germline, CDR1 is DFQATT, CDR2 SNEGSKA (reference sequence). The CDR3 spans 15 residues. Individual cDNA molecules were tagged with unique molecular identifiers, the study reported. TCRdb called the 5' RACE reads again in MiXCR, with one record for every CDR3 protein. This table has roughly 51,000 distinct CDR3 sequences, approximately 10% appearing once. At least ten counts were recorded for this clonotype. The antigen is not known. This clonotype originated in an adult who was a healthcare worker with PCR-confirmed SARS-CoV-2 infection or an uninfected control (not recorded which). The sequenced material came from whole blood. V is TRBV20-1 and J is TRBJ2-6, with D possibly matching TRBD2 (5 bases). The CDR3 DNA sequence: TGCAGTGCTAGAGATACGGGGTCTGGGGCCAACGTCCTGACTTTC. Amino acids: CSARDTGSGANVLTF.